This record covers a single T cell receptor (beta chain). Its antigen is undetermined. This record belongs to a study of OX40 agonist ivuxolimab in advanced cancers. Overall study: Mean age 60 years, range roughly 20 to 85; 82.7% male. Three partial responders included one hepatocellular carcinoma patient and two cutaneous melanoma patients. Study findings and constraints: Among the lowest peripheral clonal expansion occurred in 0.1-3.0 mg/kg partial responders.

TCRdb's copy holds only in-frame clones and misses some; the assay was immunoSEQ multiplex PCR. The table lists roughly 61,000 clones, 75% to 90% of them singletons. Patients were ruled out by autoimmune disease history or systemic immunosuppression. Sample: CD4+ or CD8+ T cells sorted from blood, taken in a trial of the OX40 agonist ivuxolimab. The receptor was isolated from an adult with an advanced solid tumor such as melanoma, head and neck, liver or kidney cancer.

CDR3 nucleotides: TGCGCCAGCAGCGGCGGGACAGGAGTGAATGAAAAACTGTTTTTT. This gives the protein CASSGGTGVNEKLFF. The V gene is TRBV5-1, the J gene TRBJ1-4; the match to TRBD1 covers 8 bases. V was pared by 4 bases and J by 5 bases, with 7 bases of the junction left unmatched. From germline, CDR1 is SGHRS and CDR2 YFSETQ. The CDR3 spans 15 residues.